This TCR beta chain was sequenced in a study of cytomegalovirus exposure and HLA in healthy donors. Study-wide points: Reports credit the classifier with highly specific, highly sensitive diagnosis of cytomegalovirus status.

The PCR employed 60 Vbeta primers together with 13 Jbeta primers. Assay used: immunoSEQ multiplex PCR; TCRdb lists only in-frame clones, some missing. The data hold 99,000 or so clones, with over 60% observed a single time. The CDR3 loop spans 15 amino acids. The V gene's germline CDR1 is MNHEY and CDR2 SMNVEV (reference sequence). V shed 0 bases, J shed 0 bases, and the junction held 1 base outside the gene matches. Concerning this clone: Its antigen is unknown.

Each of the donors was a healthy bone marrow donor. The sequenced sample consisted of PBMCs. The gene calls are TRBV27 and TRBJ1-1; 7 positions match TRBD1. The origin of this receptor is a woman between 18 and 29 years old in good health and CMV-seropositive. DNA for the CDR3: TGTGCCAGCAGTTTATCAGGGACAGTGAACACTGAAGCTTTCTTT. This codes for CASSLSGTVNTEAFF.